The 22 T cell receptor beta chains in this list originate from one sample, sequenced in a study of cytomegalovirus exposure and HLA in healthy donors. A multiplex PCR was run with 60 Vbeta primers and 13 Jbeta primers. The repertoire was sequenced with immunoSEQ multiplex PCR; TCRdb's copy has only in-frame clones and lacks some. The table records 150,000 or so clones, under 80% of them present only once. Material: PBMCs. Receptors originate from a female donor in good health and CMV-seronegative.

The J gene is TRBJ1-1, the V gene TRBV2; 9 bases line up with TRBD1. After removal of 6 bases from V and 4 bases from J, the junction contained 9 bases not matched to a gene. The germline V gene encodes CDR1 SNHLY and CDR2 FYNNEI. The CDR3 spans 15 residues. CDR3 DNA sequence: TGTGCCAGCAGGAGCCTAATGGACAGGGGCACTGAAGCTTTCTTT. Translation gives CASRSLMDRGTEAFF.

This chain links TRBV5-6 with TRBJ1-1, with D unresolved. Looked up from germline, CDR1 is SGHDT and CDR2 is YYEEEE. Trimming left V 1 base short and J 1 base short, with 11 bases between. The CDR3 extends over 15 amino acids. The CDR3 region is CASSLYGLQNTEAFF. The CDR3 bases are TGTGCCAGCAGCTTGTACGGACTCCAGAACACTGAAGCTTTCTTT.

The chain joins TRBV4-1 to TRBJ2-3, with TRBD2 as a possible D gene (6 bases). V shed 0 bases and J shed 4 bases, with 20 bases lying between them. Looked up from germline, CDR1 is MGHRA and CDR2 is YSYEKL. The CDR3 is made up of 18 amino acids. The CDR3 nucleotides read TGCGCCAGCAGCCAAGACTCCTTGCTTCGGGAGCCGTCAGATACGCAGTATTTT. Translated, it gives CASSQDSLLREPSDTQYF.

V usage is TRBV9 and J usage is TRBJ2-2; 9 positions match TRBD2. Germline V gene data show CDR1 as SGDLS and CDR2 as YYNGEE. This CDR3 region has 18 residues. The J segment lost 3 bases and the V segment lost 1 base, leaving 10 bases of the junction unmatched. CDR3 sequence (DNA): TGTGCCAGCAGCGTATCTTTTAGCGGGAGCCCGGACACCGGGGAGCTGTTTTTT. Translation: CASSVSFSGSPDTGELFF.

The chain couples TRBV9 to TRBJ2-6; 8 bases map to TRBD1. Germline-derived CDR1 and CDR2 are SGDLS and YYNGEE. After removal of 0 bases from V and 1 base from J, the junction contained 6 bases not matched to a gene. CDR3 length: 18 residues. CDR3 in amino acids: CASSVGTGQNSGANVLTF. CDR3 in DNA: TGTGCCAGCAGCGTAGGGACAGGGCAGAATTCTGGGGCCAACGTCCTGACTTTC. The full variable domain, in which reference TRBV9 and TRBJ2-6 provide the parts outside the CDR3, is DSGVTQTPKHLITATGQRVTLRCSPRSGDLSVYWYQQSLDQGLQFLIQYYNGEERAKGNILERFSAQQFPDLHSELNLSSLELGDSALYFCASSVGTGQNSGANVLTFGAGSRLTVL.

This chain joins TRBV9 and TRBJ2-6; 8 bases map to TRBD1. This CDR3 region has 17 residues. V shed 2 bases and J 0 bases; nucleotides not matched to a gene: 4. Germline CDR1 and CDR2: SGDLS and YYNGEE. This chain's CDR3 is CASSVRTGISGANVLTF. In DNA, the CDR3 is TGTGCCAGCAGCGTTCGGACAGGGATCTCTGGGGCCAACGTCCTGACTTTC.

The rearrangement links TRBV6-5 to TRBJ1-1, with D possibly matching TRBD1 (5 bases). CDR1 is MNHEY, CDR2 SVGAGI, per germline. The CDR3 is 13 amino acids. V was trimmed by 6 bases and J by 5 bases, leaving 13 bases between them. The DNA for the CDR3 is TGTGCCAGCAGGTCCCGGGGGAGGACTGAAGCTTTCTTT. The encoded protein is CASRSRGRTEAFF.

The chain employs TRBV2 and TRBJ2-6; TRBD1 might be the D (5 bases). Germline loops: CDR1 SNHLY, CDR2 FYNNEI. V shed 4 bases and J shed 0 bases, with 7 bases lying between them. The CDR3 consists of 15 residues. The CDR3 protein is CASSGQSSGANVLTF. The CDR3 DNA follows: TGTGCCAGCAGTGGACAGAGCTCTGGGGCCAACGTCCTGACTTTC.

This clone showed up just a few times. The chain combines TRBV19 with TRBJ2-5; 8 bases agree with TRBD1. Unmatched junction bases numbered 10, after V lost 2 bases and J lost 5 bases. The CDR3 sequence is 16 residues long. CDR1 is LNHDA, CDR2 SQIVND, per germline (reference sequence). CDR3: CASSIWSGGNRETQYF. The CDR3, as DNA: TGTGCCAGTAGTATATGGTCAGGGGGCAATAGGGAGACCCAGTACTTC.

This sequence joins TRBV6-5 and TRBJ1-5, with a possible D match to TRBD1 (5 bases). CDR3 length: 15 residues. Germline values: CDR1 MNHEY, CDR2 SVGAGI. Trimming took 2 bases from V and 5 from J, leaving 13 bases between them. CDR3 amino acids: CASSYDSGLDQPQHF. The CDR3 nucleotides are TGTGCCAGCAGTTACGATTCAGGGCTTGATCAGCCCCAGCATTTT.

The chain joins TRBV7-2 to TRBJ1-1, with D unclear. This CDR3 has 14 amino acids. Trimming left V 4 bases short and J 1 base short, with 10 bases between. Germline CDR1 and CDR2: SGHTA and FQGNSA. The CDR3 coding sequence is TGTGCCAGCAGCTCCTGGACTGCGAACACTGAAGCTTTCTTT. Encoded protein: CASSSWTANTEAFF. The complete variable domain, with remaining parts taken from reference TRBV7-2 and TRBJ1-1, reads GAGVSQSPSNKVTEKGKDVELRCDPISGHTALYWYRQSLGQGLEFLIYFQGNSAPDKSGLPSDRFSAERTGGSVSTLTIQRTQQEDSAVYLCASSSWTANTEAFFGQGTRLTVV.

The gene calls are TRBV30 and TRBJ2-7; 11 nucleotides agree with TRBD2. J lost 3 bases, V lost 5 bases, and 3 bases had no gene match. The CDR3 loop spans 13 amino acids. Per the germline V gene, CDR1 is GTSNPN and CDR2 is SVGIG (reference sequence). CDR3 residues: CAWGLAGIYEQYF. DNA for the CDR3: TGTGCCTGGGGACTAGCGGGTATCTACGAGCAGTACTTC. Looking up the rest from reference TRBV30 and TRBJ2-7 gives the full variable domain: SQTIHQWPATLVQPVGSPLSLECTVEGTSNPNLYWYRQAAGRGLQLLFYSVGIGQISSEVPQNLSASRPQDRQFILSSKKLLLSDSGFYLCAWGLAGIYEQYFGPGTRLTVT.

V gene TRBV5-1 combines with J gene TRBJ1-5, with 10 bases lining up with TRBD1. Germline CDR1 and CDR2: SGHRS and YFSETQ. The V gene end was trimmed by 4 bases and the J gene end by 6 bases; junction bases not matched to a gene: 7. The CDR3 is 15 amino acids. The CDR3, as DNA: TGCGCCAGCAGCGCATCGGGACAGGGGAGTCAGCCCCAGCATTTT. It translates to CASSASGQGSQPQHF. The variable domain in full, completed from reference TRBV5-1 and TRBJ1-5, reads KAGVTQTPRYLIKTRGQQVTLSCSPISGHRSVSWYQQTPGQGLQFLFEYFSETQRNKGNFPGRFSGRQFSNSRSEMNVSTLELGDSALYLCASSASGQGSQPQHFGDGTRLSIL.

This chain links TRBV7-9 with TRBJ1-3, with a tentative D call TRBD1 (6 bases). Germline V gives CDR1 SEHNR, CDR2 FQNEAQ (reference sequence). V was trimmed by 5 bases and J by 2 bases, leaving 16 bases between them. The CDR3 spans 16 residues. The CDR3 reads CASSRVRGITGNTIYF. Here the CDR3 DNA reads TGTGCCAGCAGCCGCGTGAGGGGGATCACTGGAAACACCATATATTTT.

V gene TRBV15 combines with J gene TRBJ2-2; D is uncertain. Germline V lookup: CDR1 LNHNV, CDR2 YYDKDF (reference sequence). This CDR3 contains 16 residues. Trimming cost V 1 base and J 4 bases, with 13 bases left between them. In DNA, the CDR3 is TGTGCCACCAGCAGAGGGGCCGGTTTCCCCACCGGGGAGCTGTTTTTT. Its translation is CATSRGAGFPTGELFF.

The CDR3 region is CASSLPGDETQYF. The CDR3 bases are TGTGCCAGCAGCTTGCCAGGGGACGAGACCCAGTACTTC. This chain links TRBV7-7 with TRBJ2-5, with TRBD1 as a possible D gene (6 bases). Looked up from germline, CDR1 is SSHAT and CDR2 is FNYEAQ (reference sequence). V shed 3 bases and J shed 5 bases, with 10 bases lying between them. This CDR3 has 13 residues.

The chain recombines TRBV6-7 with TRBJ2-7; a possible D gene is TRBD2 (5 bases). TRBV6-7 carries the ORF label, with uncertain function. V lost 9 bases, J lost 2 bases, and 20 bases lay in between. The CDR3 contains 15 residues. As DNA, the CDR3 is TGTGCCAGGAGCGGACCTTCGGGAACTACCTACGAGCAGTACTTC. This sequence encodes CARSGPSGTTYEQYF.

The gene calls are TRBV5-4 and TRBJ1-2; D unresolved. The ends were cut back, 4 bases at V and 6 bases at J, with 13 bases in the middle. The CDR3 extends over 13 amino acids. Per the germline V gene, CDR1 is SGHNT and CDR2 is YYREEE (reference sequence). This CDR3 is CASSPRQVDGYTF. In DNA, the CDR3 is TGTGCCAGCAGCCCAAGGCAGGTTGATGGCTACACCTTC. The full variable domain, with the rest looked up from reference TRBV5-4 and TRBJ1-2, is ETGVTQSPTHLIKTRGQQVTLRCSSQSGHNTVSWYQQALGQGPQFIFQYYREEENGRGNFPPRFSGLQFPNYSSELNVNALELDDSALYLCASSPRQVDGYTFGSGTRLTVV.

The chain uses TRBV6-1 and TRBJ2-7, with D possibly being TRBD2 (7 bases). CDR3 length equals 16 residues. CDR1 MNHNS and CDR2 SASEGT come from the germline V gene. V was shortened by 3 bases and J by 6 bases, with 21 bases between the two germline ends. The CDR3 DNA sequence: TGTGCCAGCAGTGAGGGGGGGCAGCGAGGGGCCTCCGAGCAGTACTTC. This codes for CASSEGGQRGASEQYF.

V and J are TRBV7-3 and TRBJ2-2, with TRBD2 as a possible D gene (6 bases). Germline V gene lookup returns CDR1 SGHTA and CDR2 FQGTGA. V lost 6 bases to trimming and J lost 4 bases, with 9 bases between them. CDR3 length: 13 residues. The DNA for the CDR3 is TGTGCCAGCAGGGGACTTTCCACCGGGGAGCTGTTTTTT. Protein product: CASRGLSTGELFF.

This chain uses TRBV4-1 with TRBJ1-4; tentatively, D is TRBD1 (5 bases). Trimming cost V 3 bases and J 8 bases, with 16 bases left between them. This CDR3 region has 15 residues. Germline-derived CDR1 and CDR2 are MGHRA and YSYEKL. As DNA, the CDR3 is TGCGCCAGCAGCCATAGTTCAGGGTATGGCGAAAAACTGTTTTTT. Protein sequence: CASSHSSGYGEKLFF.

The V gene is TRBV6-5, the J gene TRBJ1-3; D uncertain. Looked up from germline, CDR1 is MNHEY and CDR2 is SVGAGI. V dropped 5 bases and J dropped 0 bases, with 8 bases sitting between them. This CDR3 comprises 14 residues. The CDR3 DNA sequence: TGTGCCAGCAGTGGACGGGACTCTGGAAACACCATATATTTT. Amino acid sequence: CASSGRDSGNTIYF.